This entry concerns a single T cell receptor beta chain. The antigen is undetermined. The entry originates in a study of beta chain features in type 1 diabetes. Study results and caveats: PCR may have favored shorter templates equally in patients and controls.

Expressed TCRB transcripts were sequenced because the isolated RNA had all been reverse transcribed beforehand. The data were produced by immunoSEQ multiplex PCR, yet TCRdb's version contains in-frame clones alone and is incomplete. The table records 900,000 or so clones, roughly a sixth of them present only once. Trimming shortened V by 6 bases and J by 6 bases, and 19 bases separated the two germline ends. The CDR3 has 15 amino acids. Looked up from germline, CDR1 is MNHEY and CDR2 is SMNVEV (reference sequence). Sequencing used naive CD4+ T cells from blood. V and J are TRBV27 and TRBJ2-3, with D tentatively TRBD2 (7 bases). The clonotype originates from a woman between 18 and 30 years old in good health. The CDR3 is CASRSRGGGRDTQYF. In DNA form, the CDR3 reads TGTGCCAGCAGGAGCCGGGGAGGGGGACGGGATACGCAGTATTTT.